The T cell receptor (beta chain) under discussion was sequenced for a study of blood T cells in healthy people across ages. In germline, CDR1 is SEHNR, CDR2 FQNEAQ (reference sequence). The CDR3 consists of 15 residues. V lost 5 bases, J lost 7 bases, and 15 bases lay in between. Together with a sample-barcoded 5' primer, a J-beta primer mix was included in a second PCR lasting roughly 6 to 12 cycles. Via MiXCR, TCRdb re-called the 5' RACE reads, giving one row per CDR3 protein. The sample yields around 1.5 million distinct CDR3 sequences, about 32% seen once. The chain carries TRBV7-9 and TRBJ1-6; possible D gene TRBD1, 5 bases. The material sequenced was blood. The source is a woman in her 30s in good health. CDR3 DNA sequence: TGTGCCAGCAGCCCGGGACGAGCGGGAAATTCACCCCTCCACTTT. Encoded protein: CASSPGRAGNSPLHF.